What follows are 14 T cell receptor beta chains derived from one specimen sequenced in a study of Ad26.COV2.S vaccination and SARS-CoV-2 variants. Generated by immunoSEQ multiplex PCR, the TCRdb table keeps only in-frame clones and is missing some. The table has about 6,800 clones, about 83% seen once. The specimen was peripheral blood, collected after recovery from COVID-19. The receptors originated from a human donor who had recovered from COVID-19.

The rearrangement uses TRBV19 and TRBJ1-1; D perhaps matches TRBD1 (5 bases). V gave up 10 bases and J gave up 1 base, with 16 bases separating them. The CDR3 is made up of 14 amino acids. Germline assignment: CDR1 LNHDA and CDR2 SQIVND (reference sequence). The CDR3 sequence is CATQRGRQNTEAFF. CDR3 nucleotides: TGTGCCACTCAGAGGGGCCGACAGAACACTGAAGCTTTCTTT.

CDR3 in amino acids: CASSNNRDSPLHF. In nucleotides, the CDR3 is TGTGCCAGCAGTAACAACAGGGACTCACCCCTCCACTTT. The chain joins TRBV6-5 to TRBJ1-6; D is possibly TRBD1 (6 bases). Per the germline V gene, CDR1 is MNHEY and CDR2 is SVGAGI. The length of the CDR3 is 13 residues. Trimming took off 5 bases at V and 10 bases at J, with 12 bases between the two ends.

As DNA, the CDR3 is TGTGCCAGCAGCCCTCCGGTAGGCTCAAACACTGAAGCTTTCTTT. Translation gives CASSPPVGSNTEAFF. V is TRBV4-2 and J is TRBJ1-1; no definite D call. The V end was cut by 4 bases, the J end by 2 bases, with 14 bases between. CDR1 and CDR2 from the germline V gene are LGHNA and YNFKEQ. The CDR3 runs to 15 residues.

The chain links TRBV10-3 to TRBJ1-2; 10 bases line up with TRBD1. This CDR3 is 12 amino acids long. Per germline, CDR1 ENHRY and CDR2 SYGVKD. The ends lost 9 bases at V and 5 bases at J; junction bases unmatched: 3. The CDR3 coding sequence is TGTGCCATAACGGGACAGGGGTATGGCTACACCTTC. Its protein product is CAITGQGYGYTF.

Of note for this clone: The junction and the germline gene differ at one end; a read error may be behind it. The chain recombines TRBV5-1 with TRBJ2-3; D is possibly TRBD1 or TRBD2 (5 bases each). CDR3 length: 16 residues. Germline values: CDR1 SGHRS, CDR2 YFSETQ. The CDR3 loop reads CASNLGDPLRTDTQYF. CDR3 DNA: TGCGCCAGCAACTTGGGGGACCCACTCCGCACAGATACGCAGTATTTT.

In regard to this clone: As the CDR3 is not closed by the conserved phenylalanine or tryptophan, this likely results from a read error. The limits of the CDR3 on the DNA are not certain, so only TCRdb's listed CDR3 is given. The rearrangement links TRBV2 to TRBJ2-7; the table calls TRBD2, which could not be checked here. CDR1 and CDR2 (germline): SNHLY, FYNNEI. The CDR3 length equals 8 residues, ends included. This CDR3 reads CASSESRL.

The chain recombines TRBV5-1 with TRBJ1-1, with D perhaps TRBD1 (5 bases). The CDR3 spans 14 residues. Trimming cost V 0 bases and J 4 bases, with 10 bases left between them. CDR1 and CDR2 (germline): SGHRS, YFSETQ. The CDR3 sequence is CASSLAAGITEAFF. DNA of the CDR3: TGCGCCAGCAGCTTGGCAGCAGGGATCACTGAAGCTTTCTTT.

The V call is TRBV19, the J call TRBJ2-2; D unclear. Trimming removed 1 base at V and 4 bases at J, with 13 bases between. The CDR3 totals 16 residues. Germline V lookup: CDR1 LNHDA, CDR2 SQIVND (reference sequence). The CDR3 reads CASSIVLGSGTGELFF. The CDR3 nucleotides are TGTGCCAGTAGTATAGTGCTGGGGTCGGGCACCGGGGAGCTGTTTTTT. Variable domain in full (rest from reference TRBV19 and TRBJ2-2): DGGITQSPKYLFRKEGQNVTLSCEQNLNHDAMYWYRQDPGQGLRLIYYSQIVNDFQKGDIAEGYSVSREKKESFPLTVTSAQKNPTAFYLCASSIVLGSGTGELFFGEGSRLTVL.

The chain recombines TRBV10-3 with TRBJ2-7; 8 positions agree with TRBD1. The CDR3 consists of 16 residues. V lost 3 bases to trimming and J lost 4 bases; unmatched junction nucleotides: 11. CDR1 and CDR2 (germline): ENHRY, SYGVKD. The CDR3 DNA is TGTGCCATCAGTGACCCGGGACAGGTGGTCGGTTACGAGCAGTACTTC. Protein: CAISDPGQVVGYEQYF.

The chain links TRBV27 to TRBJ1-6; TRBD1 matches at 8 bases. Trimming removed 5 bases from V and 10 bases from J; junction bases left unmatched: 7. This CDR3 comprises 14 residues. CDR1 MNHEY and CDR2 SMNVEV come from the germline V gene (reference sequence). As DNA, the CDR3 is TGTGCCAGCAGTCCATGGACAGGGAACTCACCCCTCCACTTT. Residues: CASSPWTGNSPLHF.

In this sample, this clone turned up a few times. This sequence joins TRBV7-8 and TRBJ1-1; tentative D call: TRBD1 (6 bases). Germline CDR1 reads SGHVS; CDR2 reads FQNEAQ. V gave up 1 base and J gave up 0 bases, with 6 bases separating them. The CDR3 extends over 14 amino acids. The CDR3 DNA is TGTGCCAGCAGCTTAGAGGGGGTGAACACTGAAGCTTTCTTT. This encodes CASSLEGVNTEAFF. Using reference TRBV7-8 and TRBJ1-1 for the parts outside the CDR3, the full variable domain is GAGVSQSPRYKVAKRGQDVALRCDPISGHVSLFWYQQALGQGPEFLTYFQNEAQLDKSGLPSDRFFAERPEGSVSTLKIQRTQQEDSAVYLCASSLEGVNTEAFFGQGTRLTVV.

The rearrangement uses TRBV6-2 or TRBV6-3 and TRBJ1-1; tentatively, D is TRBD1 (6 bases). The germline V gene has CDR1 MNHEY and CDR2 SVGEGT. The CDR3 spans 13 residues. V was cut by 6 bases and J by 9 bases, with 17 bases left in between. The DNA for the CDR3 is TGTGCCAGCAGCCGCTTCTCCGGACAGCAAGCTTTCTTT. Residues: CASSRFSGQQAFF.

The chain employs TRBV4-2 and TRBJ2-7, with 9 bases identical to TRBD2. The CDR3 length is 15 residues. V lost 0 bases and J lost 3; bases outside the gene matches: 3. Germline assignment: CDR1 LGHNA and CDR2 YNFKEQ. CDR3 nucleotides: TGTGCCAGCAGCCAAGATAGTAGCGGGAGCTACGAGCAGTACTTC. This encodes CASSQDSSGSYEQYF.

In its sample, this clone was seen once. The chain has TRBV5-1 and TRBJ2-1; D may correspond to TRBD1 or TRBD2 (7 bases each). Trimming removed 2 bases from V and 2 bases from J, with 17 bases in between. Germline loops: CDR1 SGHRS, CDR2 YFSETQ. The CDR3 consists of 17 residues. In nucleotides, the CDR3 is TGCGCCAGCAGCTTCCGCGGGGCAGGGGGGGCCTACAATGAGCAGTTCTTC. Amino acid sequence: CASSFRGAGGAYNEQFF.